The clone carrying this T cell receptor (beta chain) was counted a few times. As originally analysed: Using reference gene primer amplification, nucleated cell counts were estimated. Repertoires were generated with immunoSEQ multiplex PCR, while TCRdb's copy carries only in-frame clones and drops some. V and J calls and clone size follow that table, whereas D and trimming were derived from the DNA. The repertoire consists of about 170,000 clones, with about 85% occurring once and the leading ten covering about 8.1%. The source of the sample is a study of blood T cell repertoires in COVID-19. Overall study context: The United States, Italy and Spain were the sources of the acute and convalescent COVID-19 samples. PBMCs, B-cell-depleted T cells, or T cells provided the cDNA or gDNA that made up the material.

Seattle cases were enrolled at active infection and followed longitudinally. The CDR3 covers 14 residues. Germline V gives CDR1 MDHEN, CDR2 SYDVKM. The V and J ends lost 9 bases and 0 bases respectively, with 12 bases between them. Sequencing input: peripheral blood. The chain has TRBV28 and TRBJ1-3, with no clear D. The receptor was derived from a woman aged 80 or over with COVID-19, enrolled during active disease. This CDR3 is CARLLFRSGNTIYF. As DNA, the CDR3 is TGTGCCAGACTCCTTTTCCGCTCTGGAAACACCATATATTTT.